This TCR beta chain was recovered during a study of blood T cell repertoires in COVID-19. Turning to the study itself: The United States, Italy and Spain supplied acute and convalescent COVID-19 samples. Sources were T cells, B-cell-depleted T cells, or PBMCs; the material itself was cDNA or gDNA.

Original data processing: Estimates of nucleated cell counts were drawn from the amplification of reference gene primers. Sequencing was performed with immunoSEQ multiplex PCR; in TCRdb, only in-frame clones are kept and a portion is missing. That table supplies the V and J calls and clone size; D and trimming were determined from the DNA. In the table there are 200,000 to 300,000 clones, around four fifths of which are singletons. The sequenced sample consisted of peripheral blood. The receptor was isolated from a woman aged 55-70 years with active or convalescent COVID-19.

CDR3 DNA: TGCGCCAGCAGCTTGGGTCGGGAGCAGTACGAGCAGTACTTC. Its protein is CASSLGREQYEQYF. This chain links TRBV5-1 with TRBJ2-7; possibly TRBD2 for D (6 bases). The CDR3 runs to 14 residues. V shed 0 bases and J shed 4 bases, with 11 bases lying between them. The germline CDR1 and CDR2 sequences are SGHRS and YFSETQ. Combining the CDR3 with reference TRBV5-1 and TRBJ2-7 gives the whole variable domain KAGVTQTPRYLIKTRGQQVTLSCSPISGHRSVSWYQQTPGQGLQFLFEYFSETQRNKGNFPGRFSGRQFSNSRSEMNVSTLELGDSALYLCASSLGREQYEQYFGPGTRLTVT.